The 10 T cell receptor beta chains reported below all come from one sample, sequenced in a study of T cell changes during pregnancy in multiple sclerosis. Here immunoSEQ multiplex PCR was the method, and the copy in TCRdb shows in-frame clones only, minus some. The data contain about 80,000 clones, about 90% of them seen just once; the ten biggest clones take up 2.6%. Here the sequenced sample was peripheral blood, taken before pregnancy. These receptors all come from a female donor with multiple sclerosis, enrolled in a pregnancy study.

The chain has TRBV7-9 and TRBJ1-1; D is unresolved. Germline V gene lookup returns CDR1 SEHNR and CDR2 FQNEAQ (reference sequence). CDR3 length: 13 amino acids. V lost 3 bases, J lost 4 bases, and 9 bases lay in between. The CDR3 spells CASSLTMRTEAFF. The CDR3 DNA follows: TGTGCCAGCAGCTTGACAATGCGCACTGAAGCTTTCTTT. The variable domain in full, completed from reference TRBV7-9 and TRBJ1-1, reads DTGVSQNPRHKITKRGQNVTFRCDPISEHNRLYWYRQTLGQGPEFLTYFQNEAQLEKSRLLSDRFSAERPKGSFSTLEIQRTEQGDSAMYLCASSLTMRTEAFFGQGTRLTVV.

V usage is TRBV11-2 and J usage is TRBJ2-5, with D hard to call. Per germline, CDR1 SGHAT and CDR2 FQNNGV. Trimming left V 0 bases short and J 1 base short, with 9 bases between. The CDR3 extends over 15 amino acids. CDR3 region: CASSLDLSGQETQYF. The CDR3 nucleotides read TGTGCCAGCAGCTTAGATTTATCCGGCCAAGAGACCCAGTACTTC.

This sequence joins TRBV7-9 and TRBJ2-7; 9 positions agree with TRBD1. This CDR3 contains 13 residues. Germline lookup yields CDR1 SEHNR and CDR2 FQNEAQ (reference sequence). V shed 4 bases, J shed 6 bases, and the junction held 4 bases outside the gene matches. This chain's CDR3 is CASSSGTGREQYF. The CDR3 nucleotides read TGTGCCAGCAGCTCCGGGACAGGGCGCGAGCAGTACTTC.

The rearrangement uses TRBV5-4 and TRBJ2-1; 8 bases line up with TRBD2. V dropped 2 bases and J dropped 9; count of bases not matched to a gene: 7. Germline V gene lookup returns CDR1 SGHNT and CDR2 YYREEE (reference sequence). The CDR3 is 14 amino acids. CDR3 sequence: CASSLVAGRGEQFF. The CDR3 DNA follows: TGTGCCAGCAGCTTAGTAGCGGGACGGGGTGAGCAGTTCTTC.

This chain joins TRBV5-6 and TRBJ1-1; no clear D gene. V was shortened by 2 bases and J by 0 bases, with 11 bases between the two germline ends. CDR1 and CDR2 from the germline V gene are SGHDT and YYEEEE. The CDR3 is 15 residues long. The CDR3 loop is CASSLVTPMNTEAFF. CDR3 bases: TGTGCCAGCAGCTTAGTAACACCAATGAACACTGAAGCTTTCTTT.

This clone was seen just once. Here the CDR3 DNA reads TGTGCCAGCAGCCTCGGGTGGGGAGGGGGAAATGAGCAGTTCTTC. This gives the protein CASSLGWGGGNEQFF. This sequence joins TRBV7-3 and TRBJ2-1, with a tentative D call TRBD2 (7 bases). V was pared by 5 bases and J by 7 bases, with 18 bases between. Germline assignment: CDR1 SGHTA and CDR2 FQGTGA. CDR3 length equals 15 residues.

The chain has TRBV19 and TRBJ1-5, with 8 bases that match TRBD1. This CDR3 region has 16 residues. The junction had 8 bases not matched to a gene; V was cut back by 5 bases and J by 2 bases. Germline CDR1 reads LNHDA; CDR2 reads SQIVND (reference sequence). CDR3 DNA: TGTGCCAGTAGTCCTACGGACAGGGCGGGCAATCAGCCCCAGCATTTT. Translation: CASSPTDRAGNQPQHF.

This chain links TRBV29-1 with TRBJ2-4, with 10 positions matching TRBD1. Losses at the gene ends were 6 bases for V and 5 bases for J; bases not matched to a gene: 4. Germline lookup yields CDR1 SQVTM and CDR2 ANQGSEA. The CDR3 contains 13 residues. The DNA for the CDR3 is TGCAGCGTAACCGGGACAGGGGAAAACATTCAGTACTTC. This translates into CSVTGTGENIQYF.

V gene TRBV28 combines with J gene TRBJ2-3; TRBD2 agrees at 8 bases. The trim removed 2 bases at V and 4 bases at J, leaving 5 bases unmatched. The CDR3 totals 15 residues. Germline V CDR1 and CDR2: MDHEN, SYDVKM. The CDR3 here is CASSLTGGPSDTQYF. CDR3 in DNA: TGTGCCAGCAGTTTAACGGGAGGGCCGTCAGATACGCAGTATTTT. Full variable domain (outside the CDR3, taken from reference TRBV28 and TRBJ2-3): DVKVTQSSRYLVKRTGEKVFLECVQDMDHENMFWYRQDPGLGLRLIYFSYDVKMKEKGDIPEGYSVSREKKERFSLILESASTNQTSMYLCASSLTGGPSDTQYFGPGTRLTVL.

This clone is large. This chain links TRBV13 with TRBJ2-5; TRBD1 might be the D (5 bases). The CDR3 totals 14 residues. The germline V gene has CDR1 PRHDT and CDR2 FYEKMQ (reference sequence). The ends were cut back, 0 bases at V and 2 bases at J, with 7 bases in the middle. The CDR3 sequence: CASSLGRGQETQYF. The CDR3 DNA reads TGTGCCAGCAGCTTAGGTAGGGGACAAGAGACCCAGTACTTC.